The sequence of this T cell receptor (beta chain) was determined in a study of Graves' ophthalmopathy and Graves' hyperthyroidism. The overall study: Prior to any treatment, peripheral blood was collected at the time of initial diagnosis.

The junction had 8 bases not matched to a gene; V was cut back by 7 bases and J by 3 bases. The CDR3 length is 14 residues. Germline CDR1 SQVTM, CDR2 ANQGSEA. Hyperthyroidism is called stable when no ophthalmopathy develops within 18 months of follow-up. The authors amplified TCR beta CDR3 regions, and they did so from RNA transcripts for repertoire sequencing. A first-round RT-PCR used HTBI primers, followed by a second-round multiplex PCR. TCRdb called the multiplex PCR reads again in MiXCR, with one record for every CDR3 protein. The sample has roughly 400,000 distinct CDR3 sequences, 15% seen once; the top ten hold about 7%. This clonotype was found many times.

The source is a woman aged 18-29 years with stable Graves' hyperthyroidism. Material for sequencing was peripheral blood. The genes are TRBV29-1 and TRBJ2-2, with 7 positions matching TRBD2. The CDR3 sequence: CSATGTTYTGELFF. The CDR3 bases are TGCAGCGCGACCGGGACTACCTACACCGGGGAGCTGTTTTTT.